These 22 T cell receptor beta chains came from one sample sequenced in a study of T cells in Graves' hyperthyroidism and ophthalmopathy. The source material, RNA transcripts, was used to amplify TCR beta CDR3 regions. During a first-round RT-PCR of the TCR CDR3, the HTBI primer set was used. MiXCR, run by TCRdb on the multiplex PCR reads, gives a single entry per CDR3 protein. Seen here are approximately 600,000 distinct CDR3 sequences, approximately 14% observed once, and the top ten hold about 6.6%. Sample: blood. The receptors here all came from a woman aged 18-29 years with Graves' ophthalmopathy.

About this clonotype itself: The junction departs from germline at one end; a sequencing error may be responsible. This chain connects TRBV6-2 or TRBV6-3 to TRBJ2-7; tentative D call: TRBD2 (6 bases). Looked up from germline, CDR1 is MNHEY and CDR2 is SVGEGT. This CDR3 spans 13 amino acids. The CDR3, as DNA: TGTGCCAGCAGTCTGGGACTCCCCTACGGGCAGTACTTC. Its translation is CASSLGLPYGQYF.

Points on this clonotype: A much larger clone sits a single nucleotide away, making a read error possible. V gene TRBV5-6 combines with J gene TRBJ1-2, with 7 positions matching TRBD1. This CDR3 has 14 residues. The V gene's germline CDR1 is SGHDT and CDR2 YYEEEE. The V and J ends lost 4 bases and 2 bases, in that order; junction bases with no gene match: 5. The CDR3 here is CASSAQQGNYGYTF. The CDR3 nucleotides are TGTGCCAGCAGCGCCCAACAGGGGAACTATGGCTACACCTTC.

This clonotype was seen more than once but under ten times. V is TRBV7-9 and J is TRBJ1-3; D not resolved. Germline CDR1 and CDR2: SEHNR and FQNEAQ (reference sequence). V was clipped by 3 bases and J by 4 bases, with 7 bases between them. The CDR3 extends over 13 amino acids. CDR3 in DNA: TGTGCCAGCAGCTTCCCCCCGGGAAACACCATATATTTT. Its translation is CASSFPPGNTIYF.

This clonotype was observed at least ten times. V usage is TRBV6-5 and J usage is TRBJ2-7; D might be TRBD1 (5 bases). This CDR3 is built from 16 residues. Germline values: CDR1 MNHEY, CDR2 SVGAGI. Trimming shortened V by 2 bases and J by 3 bases, and 17 bases separated the two germline ends. DNA for the CDR3: TGTGCCAGCAGTTACCTGGACACCACCAACCACTACGAGCAGTACTTC. As protein: CASSYLDTTNHYEQYF.

This clonotype was picked up many times. The chain couples TRBV6-1 to TRBJ2-1; the D is unclear. Looked up from germline, CDR1 is MNHNS and CDR2 is SASEGT. Trimming took off 11 bases at V and 0 bases at J, with 11 bases between the two ends. The CDR3 has 13 amino acids. CDR3 in DNA: TGTGCCTCTGGAAAACTCTCCTACAATGAGCAGTTCTTC. This sequence encodes CASGKLSYNEQFF.

This clonotype was observed many times. The CDR3 coding sequence is TGTGCCAGCAGTTCCGGGGCGTCCTTCTATGAAGCTTTCTTT. It yields the protein CASSSGASFYEAFF. This chain joins TRBV27 and TRBJ1-1; maybe TRBD1 (5 bases). Trimming cost V 4 bases and J 7 bases, with 16 bases left between them. CDR3 length: 14 residues. CDR1 and CDR2 from the germline V gene are MNHEY and SMNVEV (reference sequence).

This clonotype was seen a single time. Germline is not matched at one junction end, which may reflect a read error. J is TRBJ2-7 and V is TRBV28; TRBD1 matches 10 bases. The CDR3 is 21 amino acids. Per the germline V gene, CDR1 is MDHEN and CDR2 is SYDVKM. Written as DNA, the CDR3 is TGTGCCAGCAGTCTATGGGACGGGATCGGGACAGGGGCCAACGGCTACTACGAGCAGTACTTC. Translated, it gives CASSLWDGIGTGANGYYEQYF. Drawing the rest from reference TRBV28 and TRBJ2-7, the complete variable domain is DVKVTQSSRYLVKRTGEKVFLECVQDMDHENMFWYRQDPGLGLRLIYFSYDVKMKEKGDIPEGYSVSREKKERFSLILESASTNQTSMYLCASSLWDGIGTGANGYYEQYFGPGTRLTVT.

This clonotype showed up many times. The rearrangement uses TRBV5-1 and TRBJ2-5; D gene ambiguous. The V gene lost 3 bases and the J gene lost 6 bases, with 12 bases spanning the gap. CDR1 SGHRS and CDR2 YFSETQ come from the germline V gene. The CDR3 covers 13 residues. DNA for the CDR3: TGCGCCAGCAGCTCCGTAGTGAGGAAGACCCAGTACTTC. Protein product: CASSSVVRKTQYF. Supplemented by reference TRBV5-1 and TRBJ2-5, the full variable domain reads KAGVTQTPRYLIKTRGQQVTLSCSPISGHRSVSWYQQTPGQGLQFLFEYFSETQRNKGNFPGRFSGRQFSNSRSEMNVSTLELGDSALYLCASSSVVRKTQYFGPGTRLLVL.

This clonotype was seen ten or more times. The chain is built from TRBV2 and TRBJ2-5, with 8 bases matching TRBD2. The CDR3 extends over 13 amino acids. CDR1 and CDR2 (germline): SNHLY, FYNNEI. V was clipped by 8 bases and J by 5 bases; unmatched bases: 7. The CDR3: CASARTGGETQYF. DNA of the CDR3: TGTGCCAGCGCCCGAACGGGGGGGGAGACCCAGTACTTC.

This clonotype was seen only a few times. The V and J genes are TRBV6-2 or TRBV6-3 and TRBJ1-3; D might be TRBD1 (5 bases). Germline CDR1 MNHEY, CDR2 SVGEGT. This CDR3 contains 18 residues. V was cut by 2 bases and J by 0 bases, with 17 bases left in between. Here the CDR3 DNA reads TGTGCCAGCAGTTACGCCGCTGACAGCCTGAGCTCTGGAAACACCATATATTTT. It codes for CASSYAADSLSSGNTIYF.

This clonotype showed up many times. V gene TRBV2 combines with J gene TRBJ2-1, with TRBD1 matching over 7 bases. Trimming cost V 2 bases and J 2 bases; bases outside gene matches: 0. The CDR3 runs to 14 residues. In germline, CDR1 is SNHLY, CDR2 FYNNEI. The CDR3 DNA follows: TGTGCCAGCAGTGAACAGGGGGCCTACAATGAGCAGTTCTTC. Protein: CASSEQGAYNEQFF.

Comment on this clonotype: A clone one base away is much larger, so this may be a read error. The V gene is TRBV11-2, the J gene TRBJ2-5; TRBD2 agrees at 9 bases. Germline V gene data show CDR1 as SGHAT and CDR2 as FQNNGV. The CDR3 is 16 residues long. CDR3 DNA: TGTGCCAGCAGCTCTCCTCCGGGACTAGCACAAGAGATCCAGTACTTC. Translating gives CASSSPPGLAQEIQYF.

In its sample, this clonotype was seen many times. The chain joins TRBV12-3 or TRBV12-4 to TRBJ2-7; tentatively, D is TRBD2 (6 bases). V was shortened by 3 bases and J by 0 bases, with 9 bases between the two germline ends. The CDR3 totals 14 residues. CDR3 sequence (DNA): TGTGCCAGCAGTTTGGAGGGGACCTCCTACGAGCAGTACTTC. Its translation is CASSLEGTSYEQYF.

There are many counts of this clonotype. The chain couples TRBV27 to TRBJ2-3; unclear D gene. From germline, CDR1 is MNHEY and CDR2 SMNVEV (reference sequence). V was trimmed by 2 bases and J by 6 bases, leaving 12 bases between them. The CDR3 covers 14 residues. CDR3 sequence: CASSLTLRLDTQYF. CDR3 DNA sequence: TGTGCCAGCAGTTTAACTCTCCGCTTGGATACGCAGTATTTT.

This clonotype was seen only a few times. This chain links TRBV5-5 with TRBJ1-4; D remains unclear. The germline V gene has CDR1 SGHKS and CDR2 YYEKEE (reference sequence). CDR3 length: 12 amino acids. The ends were cut back, 4 bases at V and 8 bases at J, with 9 bases in the middle. CDR3 in amino acids: CASSTQTEKLFF. Written as DNA, the CDR3 is TGTGCCAGCAGCACGCAAACAGAAAAACTGTTTTTT.

The sample holds a few counts of this clonotype. This chain links TRBV7-6 with TRBJ2-3, with 9 nucleotides matching TRBD2. V shed 5 bases and J 5 bases; nucleotides not matched to a gene: 8. The CDR3 has 15 amino acids. The germline gives CDR1 SGHVS, CDR2 FNYEAQ. CDR3 nucleotides: TGTGCCAGCAGCCCGATAGCGGGAGAGGGAGATACGCAGTATTTT. It yields the protein CASSPIAGEGDTQYF.

This clonotype was counted many times. The J gene is TRBJ1-1, the V gene TRBV19; tentative D call: TRBD1 (6 bases). There are 14 residues in the CDR3. V was pared by 6 bases and J by 3 bases, with 14 bases between. The germline V gene has CDR1 LNHDA and CDR2 SQIVND (reference sequence). The CDR3 is CASSPGHTDTEAFF. The CDR3, as DNA: TGTGCCAGTAGCCCGGGACATACTGACACTGAAGCTTTCTTT.

This clonotype was seen at least ten times. The chain carries TRBV7-2 and TRBJ2-5; 12 bases align to TRBD2. With V trimmed by 6 bases and J by 4 bases, 3 bases remained unmatched. Per germline, CDR1 SGHTA and CDR2 FQGNSA. The CDR3 sequence is 14 residues long. This CDR3 reads CASRLGLAGETQYF. CDR3 DNA sequence: TGTGCCAGCAGACTGGGACTAGCGGGAGAGACCCAGTACTTC.

This clonotype was found once. This may come from a read error, since a much larger clone is one base off. The chain employs TRBV28 and TRBJ1-1, with D unclear. The CDR3 loop spans 12 amino acids. V was clipped by 5 bases and J by 6 bases, with 10 bases between them. Looked up from germline, CDR1 is MDHEN and CDR2 is SYDVKM. This CDR3 is CASSIQTAEAFF. CDR3 in DNA: TGTGCCAGCAGTATACAGACCGCTGAAGCTTTCTTT.

This clonotype appeared a few times. V usage is TRBV12-3 or TRBV12-4 and J usage is TRBJ1-4, with no clear D. The CDR3 length is 11 residues. V shed 3 bases and J shed 12 bases, with 8 bases lying between them. The CDR3 protein is CASSFGIELFF. DNA of the CDR3: TGTGCCAGCAGTTTCGGTATTGAACTGTTTTTT.

This clonotype was recorded at least ten times. As DNA, the CDR3 is TGTGCCAGCAGCTCGAGACTAGCGGGAGGGCCTAAACGACTGGTGCAGTACTTC. Translated: CASSSRLAGGPKRLVQYF. The chain joins TRBV7-9 to TRBJ2-7, with 14 bases identical to TRBD2. Per the germline V gene, CDR1 is SEHNR and CDR2 is FQNEAQ (reference sequence). The CDR3 runs to 18 residues. Unmatched junction bases numbered 17, after V lost 4 bases and J lost 9 bases.

This clonotype was detected only a few times. The gene calls are TRBV19 and TRBJ2-2; 8 bases are shared with TRBD2. Germline V gene data show CDR1 as LNHDA and CDR2 as SQIVND (reference sequence). The CDR3 sequence is 16 residues long. The V segment lost 9 bases and the J segment 5 bases; nucleotides outside the gene matches: 14. The CDR3 nucleotides are TGTGCCAGCCGTCCCCCCGGGGGGGCGCGGACCGGGGAGCTGTTTTTT. Translation gives CASRPPGGARTGELFF. The variable domain in full, with the rest retrieved from reference TRBV19 and TRBJ2-2, is DGGITQSPKYLFRKEGQNVTLSCEQNLNHDAMYWYRQDPGQGLRLIYYSQIVNDFQKGDIAEGYSVSREKKESFPLTVTSAQKNPTAFYLCASRPPGGARTGELFFGEGSRLTVL.